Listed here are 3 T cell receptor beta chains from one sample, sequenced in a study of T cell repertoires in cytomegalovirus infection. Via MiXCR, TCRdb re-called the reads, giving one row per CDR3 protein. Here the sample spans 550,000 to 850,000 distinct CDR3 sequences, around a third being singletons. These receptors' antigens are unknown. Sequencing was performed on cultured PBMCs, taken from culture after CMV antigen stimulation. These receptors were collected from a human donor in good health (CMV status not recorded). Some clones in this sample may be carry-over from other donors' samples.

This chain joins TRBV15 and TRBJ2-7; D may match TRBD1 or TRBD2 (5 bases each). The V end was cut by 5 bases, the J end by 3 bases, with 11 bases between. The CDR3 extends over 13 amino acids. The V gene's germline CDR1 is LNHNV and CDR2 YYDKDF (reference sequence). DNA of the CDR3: TGTGCCACCAGCCGGGACGCTAACTACGAGCAGTACTTC. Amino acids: CATSRDANYEQYF.

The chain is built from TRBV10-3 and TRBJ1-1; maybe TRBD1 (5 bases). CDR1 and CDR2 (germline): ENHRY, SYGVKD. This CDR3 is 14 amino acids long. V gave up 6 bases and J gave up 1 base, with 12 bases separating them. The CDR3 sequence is CAIRPGPKNTEAFF. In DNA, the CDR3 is TGTGCCATCAGACCGGGACCCAAGAACACTGAAGCTTTCTTT.

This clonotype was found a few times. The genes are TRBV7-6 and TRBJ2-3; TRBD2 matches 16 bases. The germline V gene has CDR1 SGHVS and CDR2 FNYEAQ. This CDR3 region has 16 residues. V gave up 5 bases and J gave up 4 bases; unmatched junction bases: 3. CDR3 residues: CASSLGTSGGADTQYF. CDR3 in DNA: TGTGCCAGCAGCCTGGGGACTAGCGGGGGGGCAGATACGCAGTATTTT.